This T cell receptor (beta chain) comes out of a study of CD8+ T cells in alopecia areata. Note on this clone: No antigen is known for it.

General observations from the study: Scalp clonality dropped significantly under tofacitinib, as did expanded CD8+ top-100 clones.

cDNA prepared by RNA extraction and subsequent reverse transcription served as the template for sequencing. TCRdb keeps only in-frame clones here, not all; method: immunoSEQ multiplex PCR. The sample holds under 200,000 clones, roughly 65% seen once. Treatment reported: oral pan-JAK inhibitor, 5-10 mg twice daily. The CDR3 length is 13 residues. The junction had 7 bases not matched to a gene; V was cut back by 2 bases and J by 12 bases. CDR1 and CDR2 (germline): MNHNY, SVGAGI (reference sequence). The sample here was CD4+ T cells sorted from blood, taken at week 4, from a patient treated with tofacitinib. This receptor was identified in a human donor with alopecia areata. This sequence joins TRBV6-6 and TRBJ2-1, with 7 bases matching TRBD2. The CDR3 loop is CASSYPSGVGQFF. CDR3 bases: TGTGCCAGCAGTTACCCCAGCGGGGTGGGGCAGTTCTTC.